A single sample is the source of the 8 T cell receptor beta chains below, sequenced in a study of blood T cell repertoires in COVID-19. Sequencing used immunoSEQ multiplex PCR; TCRdb keeps in-frame clones, though not all of them. Found here are some 69,000 clones, roughly 82% of them singletons; the top ten hold roughly 1.9%. Source material: peripheral blood. These receptors were taken from a woman in her sixties with acute or convalescent COVID-19.

This rearrangement joins TRBV5-6 to TRBJ1-2; D gene unclear. The CDR3 has 14 residues. Per the germline V gene, CDR1 is SGHDT and CDR2 is YYEEEE. V lost 4 bases to trimming and J lost 6 bases, with 16 bases between them. The chain's CDR3 is CASSRSTGADGYTF. CDR3 nucleotides: TGTGCCAGCAGCCGGAGTACTGGAGCAGATGGCTACACCTTC.

The chain carries TRBV7-8 and TRBJ1-3, with D possibly being TRBD1 (6 bases). Trimming cost V 4 bases and J 2 bases, with 9 bases left between them. The CDR3 has 14 residues. Germline lookup yields CDR1 SGHVS and CDR2 FQNEAQ. In DNA form, the CDR3 reads TGTGCCAGCAGCTACGGGACAACTGGAAACACCATATATTTT. This sequence encodes CASSYGTTGNTIYF.

This clone was seen only a few times. This chain's CDR3 is CASSTPGTGRRLYGYTF. The CDR3, as DNA: TGTGCCAGTAGTACCCCAGGGACAGGCCGCCGGCTCTATGGCTACACCTTC. The J gene is TRBJ1-2, the V gene TRBV19; 8 nucleotides match TRBD1. The J segment lost 4 bases and the V segment lost 4 bases, leaving 14 bases of the junction unmatched. The CDR3 is 17 amino acids. The germline V gene has CDR1 LNHDA and CDR2 SQIVND (reference sequence).

A few counts support this clone. The gene calls are TRBV2 and TRBJ1-2; 7 nucleotides align to TRBD1. After removal of 6 bases from V and 2 bases from J, the junction contained 3 bases not matched to a gene. The CDR3 covers 13 residues. Germline CDR1 reads SNHLY; CDR2 reads FYNNEI. The CDR3 region has the DNA TGTGCCAGCAGCAAACAGGGGAACTATGGCTACACCTTC. Protein: CASSKQGNYGYTF.

The gene calls are TRBV11-1 and TRBJ2-1; possible D gene TRBD2, 5 bases. CDR3 length equals 15 residues. Per the germline V gene, CDR1 is SGHAT and CDR2 is FQDESV (reference sequence). Trimming pared 5 bases from V and 0 bases from J, leaving 11 bases between. The CDR3: CASSVSRGSYNEQFF. The CDR3 DNA follows: TGTGCCAGCAGCGTATCTCGGGGCTCCTACAATGAGCAGTTCTTC.

The chain joins TRBV20-1 to TRBJ2-2; TRBD1 agrees at 8 bases. CDR3 length: 15 amino acids. The V and J ends lost 3 bases and 5 bases, in that order; junction bases with no gene match: 8. The germline V gene encodes CDR1 DFQATT and CDR2 SNEGSKA (reference sequence). The chain's CDR3 is CSASAQGAMTGELFF. The CDR3 nucleotides read TGCAGTGCTAGTGCGCAGGGGGCGATGACCGGGGAGCTGTTTTTT.

This clone turned up a few times. The chain joins TRBV3-1 (or the pseudogene TRBV3-2) to TRBJ2-2, with 8 bases aligning to TRBD1. With 2 bases clipped from V and 4 bases from J, the junction kept 9 bases outside the gene matches. The CDR3 has 17 amino acids. The germline V gene has CDR1 LGHDT and CDR2 YNNKEL (reference sequence). CDR3 in amino acids: CASSQIRTGFGTGELFF. The CDR3 coding sequence is TGTGCCAGCAGCCAAATTAGGACAGGGTTTGGCACCGGGGAGCTGTTTTTT.

In this sample, this clone turned up a few times. The chain is built from TRBV5-4 and TRBJ2-5; 9 bases align to TRBD1. The CDR3 extends over 16 amino acids. Germline V gene lookup returns CDR1 SGHNT and CDR2 YYREEE (reference sequence). With 2 bases clipped from V and 5 bases from J, the junction kept 10 bases outside the gene matches. DNA for the CDR3: TGTGCCAGCAGCTTTACCGGGACAGGGTGGGGGGAGACCCAGTACTTC. As protein: CASSFTGTGWGETQYF. Full variable domain (rest looked up from reference TRBV5-4 and TRBJ2-5): ETGVTQSPTHLIKTRGQQVTLRCSSQSGHNTVSWYQQALGQGPQFIFQYYREEENGRGNFPPRFSGLQFPNYSSELNVNALELDDSALYLCASSFTGTGWGETQYFGPGTRLLVL.